This TCR beta chain was identified during a study of PD-L1 blockade in urothelial cancer. V lost 0 bases to trimming and J lost 4 bases; unmatched junction nucleotides: 7. Germline CDR1 reads GTSNPN; CDR2 reads SVGIG (reference sequence). This CDR3 is built from 17 residues. Clones were read by immunoSEQ multiplex PCR, and TCRdb kept only the in-frame ones, dropping some. The repertoire has nearly 50,000 clones, 70% to 90% of them found once; the top ten carry 8.8%. Time point given: peripheral blood 6 weeks after treatment start. This specimen consisted of PBMCs, obtained around atezolizumab (anti-PD-L1) treatment. This clonotype originated in a man in his 70s with urothelial cancer. The V call is TRBV30, the J call TRBJ2-1; 12 bases are shared with TRBD2. CDR3 sequence: CAWSVPPTSGSYNEQFF. The DNA for the CDR3 is TGTGCCTGGAGTGTACCGCCGACTAGCGGGAGTTACAATGAGCAGTTCTTC. The entire variable domain, with the rest obtained from reference TRBV30 and TRBJ2-1, is as follows: SQTIHQWPATLVQPVGSPLSLECTVEGTSNPNLYWYRQAAGRGLQLLFYSVGIGQISSEVPQNLSASRPQDRQFILSSKKLLLSDSGFYLCAWSVPPTSGSYNEQFFGPGTRLTVL.